This T cell receptor (beta chain) was sequenced for a study of blood T cell repertoires in COVID-19. Overall study context: Researchers got acute and convalescent COVID-19 samples from the United States, Italy and Spain. PBMCs, B-cell-depleted T cells, or T cells were the source of the cDNA or gDNA that made up the material.

Source study methods: Using reference gene primer amplification, nucleated cell counts were estimated. Profiled with immunoSEQ multiplex PCR; TCRdb holds only in-frame clones, not every one. V, J and clone size were drawn from that table, and D and trimming were deduced from the DNA. The data contain some 250,000 clones, approximately 80% of them singletons. The CDR3 is 16 residues long. Per the germline V gene, CDR1 is SEHNR and CDR2 is FQNEAQ (reference sequence). V gave up 1 base and J gave up 5 bases; unmatched junction bases: 9. The chain links TRBV7-9 to TRBJ2-7, with 9 bases aligning to TRBD2. This receptor was taken from a man aged 35-49 years with acute or convalescent COVID-19. The sample comprised peripheral blood. CDR3 coding DNA: TGTGCCAGCAGCTTAGTCGCGGGAGGGGATCGGGACGAGCAGTACTTC. Its protein product is CASSLVAGGDRDEQYF. Full variable domain (rest looked up from reference TRBV7-9 and TRBJ2-7): DTGVSQNPRHKITKRGQNVTFRCDPISEHNRLYWYRQTLGQGPEFLTYFQNEAQLEKSRLLSDRFSAERPKGSFSTLEIQRTEQGDSAMYLCASSLVAGGDRDEQYFGPGTRLTVT.